This T cell receptor beta chain was documented in a study of blood T cell repertoires in COVID-19. Study background: The origin of the acute and convalescent COVID-19 samples was the United States, Italy and Spain. In each case, the material was cDNA or gDNA derived from T cells, B-cell-depleted T cells, or PBMCs.

This CDR3 is 16 amino acids long. CDR1 is LGHDT and CDR2 is YNNKEL in the germline V gene (reference sequence). The germline V and J ends were trimmed by 1 base and 3 bases, with 13 bases remaining between them. In the original analysis: From reference gene primer amplification, estimates of nucleated cell counts were derived. Only in-frame clones appear in the TCRdb table, and some are missing; sequencing was by immunoSEQ multiplex PCR. Clone size and V and J calls were adopted from that table, with D and trimming inferred from the DNA. The data hold roughly 24,000 clones, with about 89% observed a single time.

The clonotype comes from an older woman with active COVID-19. What was sequenced was peripheral blood. The J gene is TRBJ2-4, the V gene TRBV3-1 (or the pseudogene TRBV3-2), with D possibly being TRBD1 (5 bases). The CDR3: CASSQGQGGHKNIQYF. The CDR3, as DNA: TGTGCCAGCAGCCAAGGGCAGGGTGGTCACAAAAACATTCAGTACTTC.